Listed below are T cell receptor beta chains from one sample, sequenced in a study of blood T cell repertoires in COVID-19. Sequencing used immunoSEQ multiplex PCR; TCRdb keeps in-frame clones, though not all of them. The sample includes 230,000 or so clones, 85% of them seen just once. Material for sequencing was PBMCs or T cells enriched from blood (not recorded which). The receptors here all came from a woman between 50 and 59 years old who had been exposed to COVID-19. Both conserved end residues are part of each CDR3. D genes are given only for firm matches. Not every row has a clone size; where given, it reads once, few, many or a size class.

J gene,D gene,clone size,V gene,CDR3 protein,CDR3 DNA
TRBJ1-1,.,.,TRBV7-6,CASSLGEGKGEAFF,TGTGCCAGCAGCTTAGGGGAGGGTAAGGGTGAAGCTTTCTTT
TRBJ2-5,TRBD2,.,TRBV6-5,CASTRAGIGQETQYF,TGTGCCAGCACCCGAGCGGGGATTGGCCAAGAGACCCAGTACTTC
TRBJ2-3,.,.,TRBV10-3,CAISEARGKADTQYF,TGTGCCATCAGTGAGGCCAGGGGTAAGGCAGATACGCAGTATTTT
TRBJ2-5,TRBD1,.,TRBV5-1,CASSSGQGTETQYF,TGCGCCAGCAGCTCCGGACAGGGAACGGAGACCCAGTACTTC
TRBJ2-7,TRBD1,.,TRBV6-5,CASSQGVSYEQYF,TGTGCCAGCAGCCAGGGGGTTTCCTACGAGCAGTACTTC
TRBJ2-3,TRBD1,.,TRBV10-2,CASLAGGASTDTQYF,TGCGCCAGCTTAGCAGGGGGCGCGAGCACAGATACGCAGTATTTT
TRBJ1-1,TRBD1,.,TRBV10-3,CAIRGDSEAFF,TGTGCCATCAGGGGGGACAGTGAAGCTTTCTTT
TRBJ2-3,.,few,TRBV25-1,CASGIRRGSRTDTQYF,TGTGCCAGCGGGATTCGAAGGGGGTCCCGGACGGATACGCAGTATTTT
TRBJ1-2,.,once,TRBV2,CASSDKDSTIYGYTF,TGTGCCAGCAGTGATAAGGACAGCACGATTTATGGCTACACCTTC
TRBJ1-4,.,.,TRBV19,CASSIVADANEKLFF,TGTGCCAGTAGTATTGTGGCAGATGCTAATGAAAAACTGTTTTTT
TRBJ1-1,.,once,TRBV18,CASSPGQQNTEAFF,TGTGCCAGCTCCCCCGGACAGCAGAACACTGAAGCTTTCTTT
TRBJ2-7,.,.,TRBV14,CASSRAGQPYEQYF,TGTGCCAGCAGCCGCGCTGGACAGCCCTACGAGCAGTACTTC
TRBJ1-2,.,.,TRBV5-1,CASSLASAGNYGYTF,TGCGCCAGCAGCTTGGCGAGCGCGGGTAACTATGGCTACACCTTC
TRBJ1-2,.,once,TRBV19,CATALGSYGYTF,TGTGCCACCGCCTTGGGGAGCTATGGCTACACCTTC
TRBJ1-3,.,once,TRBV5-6,CASSLDAGGGRTIYF,TGTGCCAGCAGCTTGGATGCAGGAGGAGGGCGGACCATATATTTT
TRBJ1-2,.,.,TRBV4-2,CASSQERGHYGYTF,TGTGCCAGCAGCCAAGAACGGGGTCACTATGGCTACACCTTC
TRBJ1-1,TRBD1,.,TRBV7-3,CASSSQGAGTEAFF,TGTGCCAGCAGCTCACAGGGGGCTGGCACTGAAGCTTTCTTT
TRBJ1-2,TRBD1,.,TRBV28,CASSFPRGREGYGYTF,TGTGCCAGCAGTTTCCCCAGGGGGCGCGAAGGCTATGGCTACACCTTC
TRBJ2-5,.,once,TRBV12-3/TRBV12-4,CASSRDFQETQYF,TGTGCCAGCAGTAGGGACTTCCAAGAGACCCAGTACTTC
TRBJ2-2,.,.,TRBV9,CASSAQTGELFF,TGTGCCAGCAGCGCCCAAACCGGGGAGCTGTTTTTT
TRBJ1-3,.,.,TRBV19,CASTSMAGYSGNTIYF,TGTGCCAGTACCTCAATGGCGGGTTACTCTGGAAACACCATATATTTT
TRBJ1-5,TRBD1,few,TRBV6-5,CASSYSEVTGNQPQHF,TGTGCCAGCAGTTACTCGGAAGTGACAGGGAATCAGCCCCAGCATTTT
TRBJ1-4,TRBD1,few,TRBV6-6,CASSWTGWNEKLFF,TGTGCCAGCAGTTGGACAGGCTGGAATGAAAAACTGTTTTTT